This T cell receptor beta chain was captured in a study of OX40 agonist ivuxolimab in advanced cancers. Regarding the study in general: Ivuxolimab was a fully human IgG2 agonistic monoclonal antibody targeting the costimulatory receptor OX40 (CD134). Of the approximately 50 dose-escalation patients, hepatocellular carcinoma was present in approximately 20, melanoma in roughly 15, renal cell carcinoma in 9 and head and neck cancer in 9. Prior anti-PD-1, anti-PD-L1 or anti-CTLA-4 therapy was permitted, and checkpoint inhibitors had been received by roughly 42% of dose-escalation patients. Partial responses were achieved by three dose-escalation patients, of whom one had hepatocellular carcinoma and two had cutaneous melanoma. Intravenous ivuxolimab was administered to patients every 2 weeks at six dose levels: 0.01, 0.1, 0.3, 1.5, 3 and 10 mg/kg. The point of sequencing TCRbeta in the periphery was to test whether ivuxolimab changed TCR sequence diversity and drove clonal T-cell expansion. The paper covers the monotherapy dose-escalation part of the phase I ivuxolimab trial, which included N ≈ 50 patients. In the dose-escalation cohort, 82.7% of patients were male, and the mean age was 60 years with a range of 23 to 79. Results and caveats for the whole study, not just this receptor: Clonal expansion of both CD4+ and CD8+ blood T cells was observed from baseline to week 6 at doses 0.1 to 3.0 mg/kg. The antigen specificity of the peripheral T cells that underwent clonal expansion was not determined. In the 0.1-3.0 mg/kg groups, partial responders had among the lowest normalized peripheral clonal expansion, particularly in CD8+ T cells. After ivuxolimab, more expanded clones were found on average in CD8+ T cells than in CD4+ T cells. Low levels of normalized T-cell clonal expansion were also shown by some nonresponding patients.

To sequence the TCRbeta CDR3 region, genomic DNA was isolated from the sorted cells. The immunoSEQ Assay was used for sequencing of TCRbeta CDR3 regions. TCRdb's version of the immuneACCESS table is confined to in-frame rearrangements and falls short of the full clone set. An unresolved V gene accounts for under half of the shortfall where checked; the remainder is of unknown origin. Here the sample has more than 75,000 clones; about 85% occur a single time. Of the sample, approximately 0.93% is held by the ten largest clones. The germline V gene (reference sequence) supplies CDR1 MNHEY and CDR2 SMNVEV. Unmatched junction bases come to 6, with V trimmed by 6 bases and J by 1 base. Taken from cysteine to phenylalanine, the CDR3 has 15 residues. Only the CDR3 part of the read is kept: 45 bases, read in frame from the first base. Concerning this clone: Its antigen remains unidentified. Per-base qualities were not stored, and no clone one base away is much larger.

Patients with autoimmune disease history or receiving systemic immunosuppression were excluded from the trial. Peripheral blood for TCR sequencing was collected from all dose cohorts at baseline, on cycle 4 day 1, and on cycle 7 day 1. Samples came from an open-label, multicenter, first-in-human phase I dose-escalation trial of ivuxolimab. The trial enrolled adults with locally advanced or metastatic head and neck squamous cell, hepatocellular, melanoma or renal cell carcinoma. CD4+ and CD8+ T cells were sorted separately from peripheral blood before TCR sequencing. Specimen: CD4+ or CD8+ T cells sorted from blood, collected in a trial of the OX40 agonist ivuxolimab. The sequence came from an adult with an advanced solid tumor such as melanoma, head and neck, liver or kidney cancer. The chain uses TRBV27 and TRBJ1-5, with 7 middle bases fitting TRBD1. The bases are TGTGCCAGCAGCCTGACAGGGAACAGCAATCAGCCCCAGCATTTT. It encodes CASSLTGNSNQPQHF.